What follows are 18 T cell receptor beta chains derived from one specimen sequenced in a study of neurological immune-mediated disorders (dated by TCRdb to between 2018 and 2021). Libraries were built with 5' RACE. Sequencing instrument: Illumina HiSeq 2500. TCRdb passed the public sequencing reads through fastp at Q25 and MiXCR, retaining productive beta sequences. Here each entry gathers all rows of one CDR3 protein and keeps the most common genes and DNA. The sample table shows under 85,000 distinct CDR3 sequences, and 12% to 15% are seen once. Of the sample, roughly 7% is held by the ten largest clones. Sequenced: PBMCs. The receptors were sampled from a woman in her fifties or sixties in good health.

Ten or more counts support this clonotype. The CDR3 loop reads CATTSFYSPLHF. The CDR3 DNA sequence: TGTGCCACCACTTCATTTTATTCACCCCTCCACTTT. The rearrangement links TRBV6-1 to TRBJ1-6, with D unclear. V lost 10 bases to trimming and J lost 8 bases, with 12 bases between them. CDR1 is MNHNS and CDR2 is SASEGT in the germline V gene. This CDR3 is 12 amino acids long.

There are many counts of this clonotype. The chain combines TRBV28 with TRBJ2-7; D is perhaps TRBD1 (5 bases). CDR1 is MDHEN and CDR2 is SYDVKM in the germline V gene. This CDR3 comprises 14 residues. Deletions cut 4 bases from V and 5 bases from J, with 15 bases between. CDR3 loop: CASSSTRQIHEQYF. The DNA of the CDR3 is TGTGCCAGCAGTTCCACTCGACAGATCCACGAGCAGTACTTC.

This rearrangement joins TRBV29-1 to TRBJ2-3, with TRBD2 identical over 7 bases. CDR3 length: 15 residues. Trimming at V came to 2 bases and at J to 1 base, leaving 6 bases not matched to a gene. Per the germline V gene, CDR1 is SQVTM and CDR2 is ANQGSEA. The CDR3 DNA sequence: TGCAGCGTTGAATTTGGGGGGGGTGGCACAGATACGCAGTATTTT. Its protein is CSVEFGGGGTDTQYF.

The gene calls are TRBV27 and TRBJ1-4; D gene uncertain. The CDR3 loop spans 14 amino acids. Germline lookup yields CDR1 MNHEY and CDR2 SMNVEV (reference sequence). Trimming took off 7 bases at V and 7 bases at J, with 16 bases between the two ends. The CDR3 coding sequence is TGTGCCAGCATGGGCAAGTTACGTGGTGAAAAACTGTTTTTT. Amino acids: CASMGKLRGEKLFF.

Ten or more counts support this clonotype. The J gene is TRBJ2-4, the V gene TRBV5-6, with D unclear. The V end lost 1 base, the J end lost 1 base, and 12 bases lay between the germline ends. This CDR3 is 16 amino acids long. Germline CDR1 is SGHDT and CDR2 is YYEEEE. CDR3 amino acids: CASSLLGPEAKNIQYF. CDR3 bases: TGTGCCAGCAGCTTGTTAGGGCCGGAGGCCAAAAACATTCAGTACTTC.

There are a few counts of this clonotype. The gene calls are TRBV12-3 or TRBV12-4 and TRBJ2-2; 8 bases line up with TRBD2. V was clipped by 1 base and J by 1 base; unmatched bases: 5. The CDR3 runs 17 residues. The CDR3: CASSLVSGRGNTGELFF. As DNA, the CDR3 is TGTGCCAGCAGTTTAGTCTCCGGGAGGGGGAACACCGGGGAGCTGTTTTTT.

This clonotype has at least ten counts. The gene calls are TRBV3-1 and TRBJ2-3; the D is unclear. The CDR3 is 12 residues long. Germline CDR1 and CDR2: LGHDT and YNNKEL (reference sequence). V lost 5 bases to trimming and J lost 2 bases, with 5 bases between them. The CDR3 loop reads CASSSDTDTQYF. In nucleotides, the CDR3 is TGTGCCAGCAGCTCGGACACAGATACGCAGTATTTT.

This clonotype appeared many times. J is TRBJ2-1 and V is TRBV5-8, with 10 bases that match TRBD2. CDR1 is SGHTS, CDR2 YDEGEE, per germline. V gave up 4 bases and J gave up 6 bases; unmatched junction bases: 13. The CDR3 extends over 17 amino acids. CDR3 in amino acids: CASSLSRTSGDTNEQFF. As DNA, the CDR3 is TGTGCCAGCAGCCTCTCGCGAACTAGCGGGGATACCAATGAGCAGTTCTTC. The full variable domain, with the rest looked up from reference TRBV5-8 and TRBJ2-1, is EAGVTQSPTHLIKTRGQQATLRCSPISGHTSVYWYQQALGLGLQFLLWYDEGEERNRGNFPPRFSGRQFPNYSSELNVNALELEDSALYLCASSLSRTSGDTNEQFFGPGTRLTVL.

This clonotype has a count of ten or more. The chain recombines TRBV27 with TRBJ2-2, with D uncertain. Germline lookup yields CDR1 MNHEY and CDR2 SMNVEV (reference sequence). V gave up 5 bases and J gave up 0 bases, with 16 bases separating them. The CDR3 spans 17 residues. The CDR3 coding sequence is TGTGCCAGCAGTCCCTCTAGGATCCCCGCGAACACCGGGGAGCTGTTTTTT. Its protein product is CASSPSRIPANTGELFF.

This clonotype came up many times. The chain has TRBV5-1 and TRBJ1-1; possibly TRBD1 for D (6 bases). V was pared by 0 bases and J by 0 bases, with 12 bases between. The germline V gene has CDR1 SGHRS and CDR2 YFSETQ. This CDR3 spans 16 amino acids. In nucleotides, the CDR3 is TGCGCCAGCAGCTTGGTAGGGGGAGGGGTGAACACTGAAGCTTTCTTT. Translation gives CASSLVGGGVNTEAFF.

This clonotype was observed at least ten times. The chain recombines TRBV14 with TRBJ2-5, with unresolved D. Trimming pared 4 bases from V and 5 bases from J, leaving 14 bases between. CDR3 length: 14 residues. CDR1 is SGHDN and CDR2 is FVKESK in the germline V gene. The CDR3 reads CASSPSYSRETQYF. The DNA of the CDR3 is TGTGCCAGCAGCCCCAGCTACTCTCGGGAGACCCAGTACTTC. The full variable domain, completed using reference TRBV14 and TRBJ2-5, is EAGVTQFPSHSVIEKGQTVTLRCDPISGHDNLYWYRRVMGKEIKFLLHFVKESKQDESGMPNNRFLAERTGGTYSTLKVQPAELEDSGVYFCASSPSYSRETQYFGPGTRLLVL.

This clonotype was seen repeatedly, ten times or more. The DNA for the CDR3 is TGTGCCAGCAGCTCAGAACAAGAGAGACAGGGGTTCCACTACGAGCAGTACTTC. This encodes CASSSEQERQGFHYEQYF. This chain uses TRBV7-8 with TRBJ2-7, with 8 bases that match TRBD1. V was pared by 4 bases and J by 3 bases, with 17 bases of the junction left unmatched. The CDR3 has 18 amino acids. The germline gives CDR1 SGHVS, CDR2 FQNEAQ.

This clonotype was seen repeatedly, ten times or more. The chain couples TRBV10-3 to TRBJ2-2; D gene unclear. The CDR3 extends over 17 amino acids. The germline gives CDR1 ENHRY, CDR2 SYGVKD. The V and J ends lost 8 bases and 7 bases respectively, with 26 bases between them. CDR3 sequence (DNA): TGTGCCATCGCGACTTCAGGAAGCCCCAATTCGGTCGGGGAGCTGTTTTTT. It yields the protein CAIATSGSPNSVGELFF.

The V gene is TRBV2, the J gene TRBJ1-6; the D is unclear. Per the germline V gene, CDR1 is SNHLY and CDR2 is FYNNEI. CDR3 length equals 13 residues. V lost 0 bases, J lost 7 bases, and 4 bases lay in between. CDR3 in amino acids: CASSEAMNSPLHF. As DNA, the CDR3 is TGTGCCAGCAGTGAAGCCATGAATTCACCCCTCCACTTT.

This clonotype was detected many times. The chain uses TRBV15 and TRBJ2-4; D is undetermined. The CDR3 loop spans 15 amino acids. V lost 0 bases and J lost 0, with 6 bases in between. The germline gives CDR1 LNHNV, CDR2 YYDKDF (reference sequence). Written as DNA, the CDR3 is TGTGCCACCAGCAGAGATACGGGAGCCAAAAACATTCAGTACTTC. Translating it yields CATSRDTGAKNIQYF. The complete variable domain, with remaining parts taken from reference TRBV15 and TRBJ2-4, reads DAMVIQNPRYQVTQFGKPVTLSCSQTLNHNVMYWYQQKSSQAPKLLFHYYDKDFNNEADTPDNFQSRRPNTSFCFLDIRSPGLGDTAMYLCATSRDTGAKNIQYFGAGTRLSVL.

This clonotype was detected ten times or more. The J gene is TRBJ2-3, the V gene TRBV21-1; the table assigns TRBD1, which was not confirmed against the DNA. TRBV21-1 is noted as a pseudogene. The CDR3 covers 16 residues. The CDR3: CASMPPSGVGTDTQYF. CDR3 bases: TGTGCCAGCATGCCCCCCAGCGGGGTTGGCACAGATACGCAGTATTTT.

The rearrangement links TRBV11-1 to TRBJ2-1; 14 bases are shared with TRBD2. This CDR3 contains 19 residues. V gave up 0 bases and J gave up 4 bases; unmatched junction bases: 8. CDR1 is SGHAT and CDR2 is FQDESV in the germline V gene (reference sequence). The CDR3 sequence is CASSLAGTSGGMQYNEQFF. The CDR3 DNA sequence: TGTGCCAGCAGCTTAGCGGGGACTAGCGGGGGAATGCAGTACAATGAGCAGTTCTTC.

This clonotype was counted ten times or more. The chain links TRBV5-5 to TRBJ2-7; TRBD1 agrees at 7 bases. After removal of 4 bases from V and 0 bases from J, the junction contained 7 bases not matched to a gene. Germline CDR1 SGHKS, CDR2 YYEKEE (reference sequence). This CDR3 has 15 residues. The DNA of the CDR3 is TGTGCCAGCAGCCGGGACAGCGTGAGCTCCTACGAGCAGTACTTC. Its translation is CASSRDSVSSYEQYF.